These 15 T cell receptor beta chains share one sample of origin, sequenced in a study of shared clonotypes between healthy human individuals. Method: immunoSEQ multiplex PCR; TCRdb's copy keeps in-frame clones and lacks some. The sample holds under 2.5 million clones, less than 95% seen once. Input material: naive CD4+ T cells from PBMCs. Documented subset: CD45RA+ positively selected. The receptor source for this set is a man in his late teens or twenties in good health. Some clones in this sample may be carry-over from other donors' samples.

This clone was picked up one time. The chain employs TRBV28 and TRBJ2-1, with D maybe TRBD2 (5 bases). The ends were cut back, 4 bases at V and 0 bases at J, with 13 bases in the middle. The CDR3 contains 16 residues. Germline CDR1 is MDHEN and CDR2 is SYDVKM. CDR3 in amino acids: CASSSRQRSSYNEQFF. In nucleotides, the CDR3 is TGTGCCAGCAGTTCTCGTCAGCGGAGCTCCTACAATGAGCAGTTCTTC.

The rearrangement uses TRBV29-1 and TRBJ2-7, with D perhaps TRBD2 (6 bases). With 2 bases removed from V and 2 bases from J, the gap between germline ends came to 16 bases. Germline V gives CDR1 SQVTM, CDR2 ANQGSEA. The CDR3 is 15 residues long. The CDR3 region has the DNA TGCAGCGTTGAAACTTCCCCGGGACTCACCTACGAGCAGTACTTC. Protein product: CSVETSPGLTYEQYF.

The chain carries TRBV11-2 and TRBJ2-2; 11 bases match TRBD1. The germline V gene has CDR1 SGHAT and CDR2 FQNNGV. The length of the CDR3 is 15 residues. V was pared by 4 bases and J by 7 bases, with 5 bases of the junction left unmatched. The CDR3 region is CASSSGQGANGELFF. The CDR3 DNA reads TGTGCCAGCAGCTCCGGACAGGGGGCGAACGGGGAGCTGTTTTTT.

V usage is TRBV19 and J usage is TRBJ2-1, with TRBD2 matching 11 bases. The germline V gene has CDR1 LNHDA and CDR2 SQIVND (reference sequence). Trimming took 5 bases from V and 10 from J; bases not matched to a gene: 13. The CDR3 sequence is 16 residues long. This CDR3 reads CASSAISGRGLREQFF. The DNA for the CDR3 is TGTGCCAGTAGTGCTATTAGCGGGAGGGGCTTGCGGGAGCAGTTCTTC.

The chain employs TRBV28 and TRBJ2-3; 7 bases agree with TRBD2. The V gene end was trimmed by 10 bases and the J gene end by 5 bases; junction bases not matched to a gene: 15. This CDR3 comprises 15 residues. Germline V CDR1 and CDR2: MDHEN, SYDVKM. The CDR3 reads CATISPQREKDTQYF. CDR3 in DNA: TGTGCCACCATTTCCCCCCAGCGGGAAAAAGATACGCAGTATTTT.

The chain carries TRBV5-1 and TRBJ1-4; 8 bases match TRBD1. The junction had 6 bases not matched to a gene; V was cut back by 0 bases and J by 8 bases. CDR3 length: 15 amino acids. CDR1 SGHRS and CDR2 YFSETQ come from the germline V gene. In nucleotides, the CDR3 is TGCGCCAGCAGCTTGGCCCGGACAGGGAGAGAAAAACTGTTTTTT. It is translated as CASSLARTGREKLFF.

The gene calls are TRBV18 and TRBJ2-5, with 9 bases matching TRBD2. Germline CDR1 is KGHSH and CDR2 is LQKENI. Trimming removed 0 bases from V and 5 bases from J; junction bases left unmatched: 4. The CDR3 is 15 residues long. This CDR3 is CASSPPGGRAETQYF. DNA for the CDR3: TGTGCCAGCTCACCACCGGGCGGGAGGGCCGAGACCCAGTACTTC.

This clone was seen once. This chain uses TRBV19 with TRBJ1-3, with D unclear. With 5 bases removed from V and 0 bases from J, the gap between germline ends came to 8 bases. The CDR3 is 14 residues long. Germline CDR1 reads LNHDA; CDR2 reads SQIVND (reference sequence). The CDR3 region has the DNA TGTGCCAGTAGTGGTCCTAACTCTGGAAACACCATATATTTT. The encoded protein is CASSGPNSGNTIYF.

J is TRBJ1-5 and V is TRBV7-2; 12 bases agree with TRBD1. The CDR3 runs to 21 residues. The germline V gene encodes CDR1 SGHTA and CDR2 FQGNSA. V lost 0 bases and J lost 1; bases outside the gene matches: 13. CDR3 residues: CASSLARWDRGRERSNQPQHF. CDR3 DNA sequence: TGTGCCAGCAGCTTAGCGCGTTGGGACAGGGGGCGCGAAAGAAGCAATCAGCCCCAGCATTTT.

The V gene is TRBV9, the J gene TRBJ1-2; D is undetermined. Trimming removed 3 bases at V and 1 base at J, with 13 bases between. The CDR3 has 15 amino acids. CDR1 is SGDLS, CDR2 YYNGEE, per germline. The CDR3 spells CASSADSGNNYGYTF. For the CDR3, the DNA is TGTGCCAGCAGCGCCGATTCGGGGAATAACTATGGCTACACCTTC. Using reference TRBV9 and TRBJ1-2 for the parts outside the CDR3, the full variable domain is DSGVTQTPKHLITATGQRVTLRCSPRSGDLSVYWYQQSLDQGLQFLIQYYNGEERAKGNILERFSAQQFPDLHSELNLSSLELGDSALYFCASSADSGNNYGYTFGSGTRLTVV.

The chain combines TRBV15 with TRBJ1-4, with a tentative D call TRBD1 (6 bases). This CDR3 contains 16 residues. Germline V gives CDR1 LNHNV, CDR2 YYDKDF (reference sequence). Trimming left V 1 base short and J 8 bases short, with 17 bases between. As DNA, the CDR3 is TGTGCCACCAGCAGAGGGCTCAGGACAGTCCAGGAAAAACTGTTTTTT. Translation gives CATSRGLRTVQEKLFF.

The rearrangement joins TRBV6-1 to TRBJ2-7; possibly TRBD1 for D (5 bases). V lost 5 bases to trimming and J lost 7 bases, with 21 bases between them. This CDR3 region has 15 residues. Germline V lookup: CDR1 MNHNS, CDR2 SASEGT. CDR3 nucleotides: TGTGCCAGCAGTTTCTTTAGACCAGGGCCTTTGGAGCAGTACTTC. This encodes CASSFFRPGPLEQYF.

The gene calls are TRBV27 and TRBJ2-1, with TRBD2 identical over 8 bases. The CDR3 runs 13 residues. Germline V lookup: CDR1 MNHEY, CDR2 SMNVEV (reference sequence). V shed 8 bases and J 7 bases; nucleotides not matched to a gene: 7. As DNA, the CDR3 is TGTGCCAGCCGACCGGGGGGGCGAAATGAGCAGTTCTTC. Encoded protein: CASRPGGRNEQFF.

The chain uses TRBV5-6 and TRBJ2-2; D perhaps matches TRBD2 (5 bases). There are 13 residues in the CDR3. Germline CDR1 is SGHDT and CDR2 is YYEEEE. Trimming removed 1 base at V and 6 bases at J, with 7 bases between. The CDR3 sequence is CASSLRGPGELFF. Here the CDR3 DNA reads TGTGCCAGCAGCTTGCGCGGGCCCGGGGAGCTGTTTTTT.

This chain connects TRBV7-9 to TRBJ1-1, with no clear D. Per the germline V gene, CDR1 is SEHNR and CDR2 is FQNEAQ (reference sequence). The CDR3 loop spans 16 amino acids. V lost 5 bases, J lost 0 bases, and 16 bases lay in between. CDR3 DNA sequence: TGTGCCAGCAGCCCCCGGCCAGGCCAGATGAACACTGAAGCTTTCTTT. This translates into CASSPRPGQMNTEAFF.